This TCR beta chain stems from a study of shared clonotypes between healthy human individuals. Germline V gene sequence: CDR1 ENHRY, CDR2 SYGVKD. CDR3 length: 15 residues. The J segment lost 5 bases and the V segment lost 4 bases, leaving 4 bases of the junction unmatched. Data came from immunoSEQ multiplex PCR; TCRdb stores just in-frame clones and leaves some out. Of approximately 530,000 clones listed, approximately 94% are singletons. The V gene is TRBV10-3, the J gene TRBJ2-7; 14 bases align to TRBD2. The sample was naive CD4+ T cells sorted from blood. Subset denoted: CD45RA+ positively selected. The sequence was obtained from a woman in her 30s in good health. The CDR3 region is CAISGLAGGPNEQYF. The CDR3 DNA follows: TGTGCCATCAGTGGACTAGCGGGAGGGCCTAACGAGCAGTACTTC.